The 13 T cell receptor beta chains below come from one sample, sequenced in a study of blood T cell repertoires in COVID-19. TCRdb's table, derived via immunoSEQ multiplex PCR, lists solely in-frame clones and lacks some. This sample has approximately 210,000 clones, with roughly four fifths found just once. The sample consisted of peripheral blood. These receptors were taken from a woman between 50 and 59 years old with active or convalescent COVID-19.

The chain couples TRBV5-1 to TRBJ1-1, with 7 positions matching TRBD1. The CDR3 extends over 14 amino acids. J was trimmed by 2 bases and V by 2 bases; bases with no gene match: 3. Germline-derived CDR1 and CDR2 are SGHRS and YFSETQ. CDR3 protein: CASSFRDSNTEAFF. The CDR3 nucleotides are TGCGCCAGCAGCTTCCGGGACAGTAACACTGAAGCTTTCTTT.

The V gene is TRBV5-8, the J gene TRBJ2-7; perhaps TRBD1 as D (6 bases). CDR1 SGHTS and CDR2 YDEGEE come from the germline V gene. V gave up 1 base and J gave up 4 bases, with 15 bases separating them. CDR3 length: 15 residues. The CDR3: CASSLSGALMYEQYV. DNA for the CDR3: TGTGCCAGCAGCTTGTCAGGGGCCCTAATGTACGAGCAGTACGTC.

This clone was observed a single time. This chain joins TRBV6-5 and TRBJ2-7, with 9 bases lining up with TRBD1. J gave up 5 bases and V 2 bases, and 7 bases lay outside the gene matches. The CDR3 sequence is 15 residues long. Germline assignment: CDR1 MNHEY and CDR2 SVGAGI. DNA of the CDR3: TGTGCCAGCAGTTACCAGGGACAGGGATTCCACGAGCAGTACTTC. Translated: CASSYQGQGFHEQYF.

V usage is TRBV7-9 and J usage is TRBJ1-2; D is possibly TRBD1 (6 bases). The CDR3 length is 13 residues. CDR1 is SEHNR and CDR2 is FQNEAQ in the germline V gene (reference sequence). V was trimmed by 4 bases and J by 8 bases, leaving 14 bases between them. The CDR3 DNA reads as TGTGCCAGCAGCTCAGGGGAACAAGGCGGCTACACCTTC. It encodes CASSSGEQGGYTF. Based on the CDR3 plus reference TRBV7-9 and TRBJ1-2, the full variable domain is DTGVSQNPRHKITKRGQNVTFRCDPISEHNRLYWYRQTLGQGPEFLTYFQNEAQLEKSRLLSDRFSAERPKGSFSTLEIQRTEQGDSAMYLCASSSGEQGGYTFGSGTRLTVV.

The genes are TRBV5-1 and TRBJ2-5; D is unresolved. Per germline, CDR1 SGHRS and CDR2 YFSETQ. This CDR3 is 12 amino acids long. V was shortened by 1 base and J by 5 bases, with 6 bases between the two germline ends. This chain's CDR3 is CASSLTVETQYF. The CDR3 DNA reads as TGCGCCAGCAGCTTGACGGTGGAGACCCAGTACTTC.

The J gene is TRBJ1-1, the V gene TRBV24-1; 10 nucleotides align to TRBD1. Germline CDR1 is KGHDR and CDR2 is SFDVKD. CDR3 length equals 15 residues. V shed 6 bases, J shed 5 bases, and the junction held 8 bases outside the gene matches. The CDR3 nucleotides read TGTGCCACCAGTAAGACAGGGGGCTTCGGAACTGAAGCTTTCTTT. Its translation: CATSKTGGFGTEAFF.

This chain connects TRBV4-1 to TRBJ2-3; TRBD1 is a possible D gene (6 bases). Germline V gives CDR1 MGHRA, CDR2 YSYEKL. Between the trimmed V and J ends, which lost 0 bases and 6 bases, there was a span of 13 bases. CDR3 length: 15 residues. CDR3: CASSQEEWGLDTQYF. The CDR3 DNA follows: TGCGCCAGCAGCCAAGAGGAGTGGGGGCTGGATACGCAGTATTTT.

Here the CDR3 reads CASSGRGNTEAFF. The CDR3 coding sequence is TGTGCCAGTAGTGGCAGGGGGAACACTGAAGCTTTCTTT. J is TRBJ1-1 and V is TRBV19, with D possibly matching TRBD1 (6 bases). CDR3 length equals 13 residues. The ends were cut back, 5 bases at V and 1 base at J, with 8 bases in the middle. Germline V gives CDR1 LNHDA, CDR2 SQIVND (reference sequence). The complete variable domain, with remaining parts taken from reference TRBV19 and TRBJ1-1, reads DGGITQSPKYLFRKEGQNVTLSCEQNLNHDAMYWYRQDPGQGLRLIYYSQIVNDFQKGDIAEGYSVSREKKESFPLTVTSAQKNPTAFYLCASSGRGNTEAFFGQGTRLTVV.

This chain links TRBV5-5 with TRBJ1-3; D uncertain. V lost 1 base and J lost 2, with 10 bases in between. CDR1 is SGHKS, CDR2 YYEKEE, per germline (reference sequence). The CDR3 contains 15 residues. The CDR3 nucleotides are TGTGCCAGCAGCTTGAACGGGCGGGCTGGAAACACCATATATTTT. Its protein product is CASSLNGRAGNTIYF.

There are a few counts of this clone. J is TRBJ1-1 and V is TRBV5-1; D is perhaps TRBD1 (6 bases). V lost 2 bases to trimming and J lost 1 base, with 9 bases between them. Germline V gene data show CDR1 as SGHRS and CDR2 as YFSETQ. The CDR3 sequence is 14 residues long. DNA for the CDR3: TGCGCCAGCAGCTTCGGGGGGCCGAACACTGAAGCTTTCTTT. Encoded protein: CASSFGGPNTEAFF.

This clone was counted once. This sequence joins TRBV2 and TRBJ1-1, with TRBD1 identical over 11 bases. With 6 bases clipped from V and 5 bases from J, the junction kept 8 bases outside the gene matches. The CDR3 is 15 amino acids. CDR1 SNHLY and CDR2 FYNNEI come from the germline V gene. CDR3 loop: CASRPSDRGPTEAFF. CDR3 DNA sequence: TGTGCCAGCAGGCCATCGGACAGGGGGCCAACTGAAGCTTTCTTT.

The chain employs TRBV5-1 and TRBJ2-3; TRBD1 is a possible D gene (6 bases). CDR3 length: 13 amino acids. CDR1 and CDR2 (germline): SGHRS, YFSETQ. Trimming took 6 bases from V and 1 from J, leaving 9 bases between them. Here the CDR3 reads CASTRTGTDTQYF. CDR3 bases: TGCGCCAGCACACGGACAGGCACAGATACGCAGTATTTT.

The gene calls are TRBV5-4 and TRBJ2-1; 8 nucleotides align to TRBD2. CDR1 SGHNT and CDR2 YYREEE come from the germline V gene (reference sequence). V shed 5 bases and J 9 bases; nucleotides not matched to a gene: 16. This CDR3 contains 16 residues. As DNA, the CDR3 is TGTGCCAGCAGGACCAATGGCCCGGGACTAGATAGTGAGCAGTTCTTC. Its translation is CASRTNGPGLDSEQFF. The complete variable domain, with remaining parts taken from reference TRBV5-4 and TRBJ2-1, reads ETGVTQSPTHLIKTRGQQVTLRCSSQSGHNTVSWYQQALGQGPQFIFQYYREEENGRGNFPPRFSGLQFPNYSSELNVNALELDDSALYLCASRTNGPGLDSEQFFGPGTRLTVL.